What follows is one T cell receptor (beta chain) and its context. Its antigen is as yet unknown. The library gave individual cDNA molecules unique molecular identifiers. Each CDR3 protein gets one entry after TCRdb re-called the RACE reads with MiXCR. The sample records around 150,000 distinct CDR3 sequences, more than 12% being singletons. Germline lookup yields CDR1 SGHRS and CDR2 YFSETQ. CDR3 size: 14 residues. Trimming left V 1 base short and J 7 bases short, with 12 bases between. This record comes from a study of human T cells and chemical hapten exposure. Regarding time point: patch test 1, 2 weeks after DPC sensitization. Treatment given: therapeutic diphenylcyclopropenone sensitization with weekly scalp DPC. Study-level results: Counts of TCRs expanded at PT1 correlated positively with patch test score. The number of TCRs over 1 in 1000 frequency stayed unchanged after DPC.

Specimen: whole blood, collected in connection with sensitization to the hapten diphenylcyclopropenone (DPC). The chain joins TRBV5-1 to TRBJ2-1, with unresolved D. The receptor comes from a woman in her 30s with alopecia areata. Some clones in this sample may be carry-over from other donors' samples. In DNA, the CDR3 is TGCGCCAGCAGCTTGTTCCCGCCGATAAATGAGCAGTTCTTC. Its protein is CASSLFPPINEQFF.